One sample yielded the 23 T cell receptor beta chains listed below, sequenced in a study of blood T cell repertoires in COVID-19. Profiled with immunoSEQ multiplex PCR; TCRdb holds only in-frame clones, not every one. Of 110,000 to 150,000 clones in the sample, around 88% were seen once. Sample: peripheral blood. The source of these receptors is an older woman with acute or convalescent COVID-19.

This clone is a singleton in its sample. CDR3 nucleotides: TGTGCCAGCACCGAAACCACAGTAAAACTGTTTTTT. This sequence encodes CASTETTVKLFF. The chain joins TRBV6-6 to TRBJ1-4; D is uncertain. The V end was cut by 7 bases, the J end by 10 bases, with 13 bases between. Germline V gene data show CDR1 as MNHNY and CDR2 as SVGAGI (reference sequence). The CDR3 has 12 amino acids.

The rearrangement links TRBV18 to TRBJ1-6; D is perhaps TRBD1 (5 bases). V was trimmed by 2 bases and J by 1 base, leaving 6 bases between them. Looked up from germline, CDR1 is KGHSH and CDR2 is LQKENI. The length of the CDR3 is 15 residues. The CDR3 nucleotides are TGTGCCAGCTCACCAACAGGATCCTATAATTCACCCCTCCACTTT. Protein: CASSPTGSYNSPLHF.

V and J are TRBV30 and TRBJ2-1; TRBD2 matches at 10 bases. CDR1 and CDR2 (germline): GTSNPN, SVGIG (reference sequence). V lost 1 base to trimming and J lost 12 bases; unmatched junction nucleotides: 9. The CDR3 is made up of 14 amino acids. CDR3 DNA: TGTGCCTGGAGTGCCAGCGGGGGGGTTTTAGGGCAGTTCTTC. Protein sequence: CAWSASGGVLGQFF.

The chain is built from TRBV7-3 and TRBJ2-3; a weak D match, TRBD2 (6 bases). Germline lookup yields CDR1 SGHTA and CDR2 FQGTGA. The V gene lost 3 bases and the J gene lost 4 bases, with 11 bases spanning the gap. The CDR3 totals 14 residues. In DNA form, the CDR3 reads TGTGCCAGCAGCTTGGCGGGGCTTCCAGATACGCAGTATTTT. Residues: CASSLAGLPDTQYF. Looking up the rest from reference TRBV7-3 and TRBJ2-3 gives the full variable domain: GAGVSQTPSNKVTEKGKYVELRCDPISGHTALYWYRQSLGQGPEFLIYFQGTGAADDSGLPNDRFFAVRPEGSVSTLKIQRTERGDSAVYLCASSLAGLPDTQYFGPGTRLTVL.

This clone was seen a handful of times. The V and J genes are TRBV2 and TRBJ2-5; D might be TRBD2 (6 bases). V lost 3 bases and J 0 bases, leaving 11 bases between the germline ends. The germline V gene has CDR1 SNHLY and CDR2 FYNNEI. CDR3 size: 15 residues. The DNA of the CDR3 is TGTGCCAGCAGTGAGCAGGGACTGTACCAAGAGACCCAGTACTTC. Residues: CASSEQGLYQETQYF.

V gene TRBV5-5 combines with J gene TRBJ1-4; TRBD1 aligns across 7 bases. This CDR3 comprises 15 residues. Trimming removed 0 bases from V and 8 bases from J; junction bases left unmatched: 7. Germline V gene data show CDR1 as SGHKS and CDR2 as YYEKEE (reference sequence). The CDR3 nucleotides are TGTGCCAGCAGCTTGGGCTACCGGGACAGCGAAAAACTGTTTTTT. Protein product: CASSLGYRDSEKLFF.

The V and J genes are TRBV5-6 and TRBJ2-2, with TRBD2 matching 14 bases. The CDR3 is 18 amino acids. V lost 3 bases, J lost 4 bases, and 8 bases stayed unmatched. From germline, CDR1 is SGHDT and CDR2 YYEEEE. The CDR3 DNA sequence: TGTGCCAGCAGCTGGGGAAGTGGACTAGCGGGGGGCACCGGGGAGCTGTTTTTT. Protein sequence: CASSWGSGLAGGTGELFF.

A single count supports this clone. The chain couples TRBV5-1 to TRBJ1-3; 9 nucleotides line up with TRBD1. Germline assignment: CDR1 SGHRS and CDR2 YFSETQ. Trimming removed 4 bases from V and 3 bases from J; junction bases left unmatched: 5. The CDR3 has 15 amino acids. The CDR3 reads CASSPGQGGGNTIYF. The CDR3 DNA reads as TGCGCCAGCAGCCCGGGACAGGGAGGTGGAAACACCATATATTTT.

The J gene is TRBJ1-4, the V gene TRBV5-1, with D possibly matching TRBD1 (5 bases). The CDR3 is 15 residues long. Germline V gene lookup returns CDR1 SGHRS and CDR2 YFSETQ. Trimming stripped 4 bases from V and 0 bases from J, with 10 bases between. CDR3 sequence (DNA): TGCGCCAGCAGCAGGGGCCCTGCAACTAATGAAAAACTGTTTTTT. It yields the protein CASSRGPATNEKLFF.

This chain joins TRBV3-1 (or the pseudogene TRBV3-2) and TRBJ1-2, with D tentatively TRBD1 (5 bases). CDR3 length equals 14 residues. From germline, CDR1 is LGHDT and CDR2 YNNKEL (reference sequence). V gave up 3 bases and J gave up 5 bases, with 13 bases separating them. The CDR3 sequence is CASSQQGKGYGYTF. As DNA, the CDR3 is TGTGCCAGCAGCCAGCAGGGAAAGGGTTATGGCTACACCTTC.

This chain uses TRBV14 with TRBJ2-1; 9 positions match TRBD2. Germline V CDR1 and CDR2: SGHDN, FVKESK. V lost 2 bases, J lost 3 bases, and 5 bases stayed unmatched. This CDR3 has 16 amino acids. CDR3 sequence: CASSQLGTSNYNEQFF. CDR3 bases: TGTGCCAGCAGCCAACTTGGGACTAGCAACTACAATGAGCAGTTCTTC.

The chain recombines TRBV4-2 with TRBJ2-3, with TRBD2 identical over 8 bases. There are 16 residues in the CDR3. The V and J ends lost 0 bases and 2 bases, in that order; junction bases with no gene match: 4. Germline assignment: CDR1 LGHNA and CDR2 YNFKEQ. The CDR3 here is CASSQELAGTTDTQYF. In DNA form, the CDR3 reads TGTGCCAGCAGCCAAGAGTTAGCGGGGACCACAGATACGCAGTATTTT.

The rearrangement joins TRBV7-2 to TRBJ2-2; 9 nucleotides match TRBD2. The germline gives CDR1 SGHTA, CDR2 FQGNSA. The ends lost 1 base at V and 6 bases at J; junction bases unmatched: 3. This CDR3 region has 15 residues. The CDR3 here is CASSLEGGGAGELFF. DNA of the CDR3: TGTGCCAGCAGCTTAGAAGGCGGGGGGGCCGGGGAGCTGTTTTTT.

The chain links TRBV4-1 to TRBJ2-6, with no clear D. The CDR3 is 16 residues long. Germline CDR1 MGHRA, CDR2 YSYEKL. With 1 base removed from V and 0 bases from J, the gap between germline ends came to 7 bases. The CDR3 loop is CASSQVTVSGANVLTF. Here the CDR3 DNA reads TGCGCCAGCAGCCAAGTCACGGTCTCTGGGGCCAACGTCCTGACTTTC.

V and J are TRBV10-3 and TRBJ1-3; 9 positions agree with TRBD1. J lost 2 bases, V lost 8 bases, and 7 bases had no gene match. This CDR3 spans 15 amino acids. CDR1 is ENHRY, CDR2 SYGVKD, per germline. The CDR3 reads CAIGDRATTGNTIYF. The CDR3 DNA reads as TGTGCCATCGGGGACAGGGCTACAACTGGAAACACCATATATTTT.

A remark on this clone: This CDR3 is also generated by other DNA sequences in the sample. The CDR3 protein is CASSSGQGAGGYTF. The CDR3 DNA sequence: TGTGCCAGCAGCAGCGGACAGGGGGCCGGCGGCTACACCTTC. The V and J genes are TRBV7-2 and TRBJ1-2, with 11 bases fitting TRBD1. Germline lookup yields CDR1 SGHTA and CDR2 FQGNSA. Trimming took 5 bases from V and 8 from J; bases not matched to a gene: 7. This CDR3 is built from 14 residues.

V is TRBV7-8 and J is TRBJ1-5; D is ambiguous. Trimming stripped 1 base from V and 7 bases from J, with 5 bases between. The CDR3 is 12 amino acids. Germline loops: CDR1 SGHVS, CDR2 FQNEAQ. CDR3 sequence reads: CASSLGVQPQHF. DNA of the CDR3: TGTGCCAGCAGCTTAGGAGTACAGCCCCAGCATTTT.

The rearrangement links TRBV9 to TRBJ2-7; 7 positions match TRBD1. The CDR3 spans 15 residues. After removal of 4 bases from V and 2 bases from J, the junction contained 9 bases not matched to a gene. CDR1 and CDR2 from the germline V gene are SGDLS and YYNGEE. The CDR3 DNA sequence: TGTGCCAGCAGCCCAGACAGGGAGCGGACCTACGAGCAGTACTTC. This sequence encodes CASSPDRERTYEQYF.

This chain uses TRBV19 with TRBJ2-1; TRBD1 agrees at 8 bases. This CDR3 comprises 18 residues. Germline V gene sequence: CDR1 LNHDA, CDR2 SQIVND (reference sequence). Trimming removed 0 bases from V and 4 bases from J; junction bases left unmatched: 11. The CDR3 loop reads CASSIDLFGQGAYNEQFF. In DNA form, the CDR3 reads TGTGCCAGTAGTATAGATCTATTCGGGCAGGGGGCGTACAATGAGCAGTTCTTC.

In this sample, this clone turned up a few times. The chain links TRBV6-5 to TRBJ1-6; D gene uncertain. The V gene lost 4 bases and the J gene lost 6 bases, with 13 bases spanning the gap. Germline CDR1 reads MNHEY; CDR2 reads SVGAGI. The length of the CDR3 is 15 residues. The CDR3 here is CASSFRGLINSPLHF. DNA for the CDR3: TGTGCCAGCAGTTTCCGTGGGCTGATTAATTCACCCCTCCACTTT.

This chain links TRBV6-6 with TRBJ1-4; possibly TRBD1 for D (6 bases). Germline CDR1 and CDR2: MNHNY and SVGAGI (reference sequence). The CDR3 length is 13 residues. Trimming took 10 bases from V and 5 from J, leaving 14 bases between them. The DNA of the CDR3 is TGTGCCACCTCGGACAGAAAGAATGAAAAACTGTTTTTT. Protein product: CATSDRKNEKLFF.

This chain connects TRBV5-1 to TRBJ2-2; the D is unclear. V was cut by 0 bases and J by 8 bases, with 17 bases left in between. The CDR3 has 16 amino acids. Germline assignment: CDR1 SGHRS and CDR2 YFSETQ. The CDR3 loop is CASSLAVLPIDGELFF. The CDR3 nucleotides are TGCGCCAGCAGCTTGGCGGTTTTACCCATAGATGGGGAGCTGTTTTTT.

CDR3 loop: CASSLAGSAYSGNTIYF. The CDR3 DNA reads as TGCGCCAGCAGCTTGGCGGGGAGTGCTTACTCTGGAAACACCATATATTTT. This rearrangement joins TRBV5-1 to TRBJ1-3; D is uncertain. The V gene's germline CDR1 is SGHRS and CDR2 YFSETQ. Trimming left V 0 bases short and J 0 bases short, with 13 bases between. The CDR3 is 17 residues long.